The T cell receptor beta chain under discussion was sequenced for a study of breast tumors, draining lymph nodes, adjacent tissues. Whole-study findings and limits: Compared with basal-like, luminal-like tumors shared significantly more repertoire with nontumor tissue. Findings are consistent with lymph node origin and intratumoral expansion of most tumor T cells. Tumor repertoires ranked between lymph nodes and nontumor tissue in diversity, with V and J gene preferences.

Breast cancer patients provided tissue from their axillary draining lymph nodes. This clonotype was observed many times. What it binds is not known. V was shortened by 3 bases and J by 4 bases, with 24 bases between the two germline ends. Germline CDR1 MNHNS, CDR2 SASEGT. The CDR3 is made up of 18 amino acids. TCRdb called the multiplex PCR reads again in MiXCR, with one record for every CDR3 protein. The sample lists around 150,000 distinct CDR3 sequences; 20% to 25% were seen once. This rearrangement joins TRBV6-1 to TRBJ2-5, with D possibly TRBD2 on 6 matching bases. The sequence came from a female donor with breast cancer. Some clones in this sample may be carry-over from other donors' samples. Sequencing was done on a sample of axillary lymph node tissue. Written as DNA, the CDR3 is TGTGCCAGCAGTGAGGCCCACCAGCTAGAGGGAGGAGGAGAGACCCAGTACTTC. As protein: CASSEAHQLEGGGETQYF.